This TCR beta chain originates from a study of T-cell memory formation after mild COVID-19. Study conclusions and caveats: Clones that shrank (day 15 to 85) were balanced CD4/CD8, whereas later expanders leaned CD4+.

The table lists this clonotype with many counts. Its cognate antigen is unknown. V lost 4 bases, J lost 3 bases, and 7 bases lay in between. CDR3 size: 12 residues. The germline V gene has CDR1 SGHNT and CDR2 YYREEE (reference sequence). A single record per CDR3 protein comes from TCRdb applying MiXCR to the 5' RACE reads. This repertoire shows 35,000 to 50,000 distinct CDR3 sequences, over 6.5% found once; its top ten account for roughly 0.76%. Sequenced input: PBMCs or a T cell subset sorted from them (not recorded which). This TCR was recovered from an adult who had mild COVID-19 (a few samples of this study predate the infection). Cell type and time point are not known. The chain carries TRBV5-4 and TRBJ2-5; D uncertain. DNA for the CDR3: TGTGCCAGCAGCCCCAAAGAAGAGACCCAGTACTTC. Amino acid sequence: CASSPKEETQYF.